The clone carrying this T cell receptor beta chain was picked up a small number of times. These data originate in a study of cytomegalovirus exposure and HLA in healthy donors. The PCR made use of 60 Vbeta and 13 Jbeta primers. Clones were sequenced by immunoSEQ multiplex PCR, and TCRdb holds only the in-frame ones, with some missing. This table has 170,000 or so clones, 77% appearing once. The germline V gene encodes CDR1 LGHNT and CDR2 FRNRAP. CDR3 length: 16 residues. J lost 0 bases, V lost 4 bases, and 6 bases had no gene match. The sequencing input was PBMCs. The chain combines TRBV12-5 with TRBJ1-3; TRBD1 matches at 7 bases. This TCR came from a woman under 40 in good health and CMV-seronegative. CDR3 sequence reads: CASGSTGLGSGNTIYF. The CDR3, as DNA: TGTGCTAGTGGTTCGACAGGGCTAGGCTCTGGAAACACCATATATTTT.